This T cell receptor (beta chain) emerged from a study of spatial heterogeneity in lung cancer (dated 2019 in TCRdb). General notes on the study: Beta-chain transcripts were consistently detected in greater numbers than alpha-chain transcripts, which likely reflected higher beta-chain transcript abundance. In the raw uncorrected reads, each unique combination of TCR and UMI appeared more than ten times on average. The study quantitatively compared TCR alpha and beta repertoires across multiple tumor regions, matched nontumor lung and blood in non-small cell lung cancer. Nonsynonymous mutation counts, determined by whole-exome sequencing of tumor tissue, were related to TCR repertoire features. Both alpha and beta chains were TCR-sequenced in samples taken at surgery, namely 220 tumor regions, around 64 matched nontumor lung samples and roughly 56 PBMC samples.

Sample time point, as interpreted from the label and publication: sample taken at primary tumor resection. Donors were around 69 patients with early-stage, untreated non-small cell lung cancer from the lung TRACERx cohort. Without any cell sorting, TCR sequencing was performed on whole RNA extracted either from tumor and nontumor lung tissue or from cryopreserved PBMC samples. Only patients with enough RNA available from two or more tumor regions were chosen for TCR sequencing. This clonotype was counted many times. Its antigen is unknown. Base qualities are not recorded, but no much larger clone differs from it by a single base. The investigation overall reported the following: Ubiquitous expanded tumor TCRs showed up in blood more often at tumor resection than at routine follow-up. Additional single-cell paired TCR alpha and beta sequencing was considered necessary to confirm, at a functional level, the hypothesis that regional TCRs recognize regional mutations.

V and J lose 0 bases and 0 bases, and a span of 9 bases separates them. The germline V gene provides CDR1 SGHRS and CDR2 YFSETQ. The CDR3 sequence holds 15 residues, the cysteine and phenylalanine included. Solely the CDR3 DNA is kept, with 45 bases framed from the first base. Libraries were built with 5' RACE. TCRdb lists the instrument as NextSeq 500. The TCR library protocol attached a unique molecular identifier to each TCR cDNA molecule to allow correction of PCR and sequencing errors. Processing in the source paper ran as follows. TCR identification, UMI-based error correction and CDR3 extraction were all carried out with Decombinator tools. TCRs above a frequency of 2 per 1,000, corresponding to the top 1% of the tumor frequency distribution, were defined as expanded. Renyi diversity was calculated using the R vegan package after each repertoire was subsampled 100 times to 5,000 TCRs. CDR3 similarity networks were built from amino acid triplet string-kernel similarity, with CDR3s being connected when pairwise similarity was above 0.82. TCRdb itself trimmed the public reads at Q25 with fastp, ran MiXCR and retained productive beta chains. All rows with the same CDR3 protein become a single entry with the most common DNA and genes. TCRdb, not the original authors, processed these V and J calls. Recorded for this sample are over 50,000 distinct CDR3 sequences; roughly 6.4% of them occurred a single time. The top ten constitute roughly 14% of the sample.

The chain is encoded by TRBV5-1 joined to TRBJ2-5, with no confident D gene call. This TCR came from a female donor with early-stage non-small cell lung cancer. The source was PBMCs, collected at surgery. DNA sequence: TGCGCCAGCAGCTTGGCCGTCGGAAACCAAGAGACCCAGTACTTC. The resulting protein is CASSLAVGNQETQYF.